This T cell receptor beta chain was identified in a study of blood T cell dynamics during melanoma immunotherapy. Study-wide context: Patients with metastatic melanoma got pembrolizumab or nivolumab-ipilimumab as first-line care.

Described time point: week 3, after first cycle of checkpoint inhibitor. This clone was observed a few times. V dropped 1 base and J dropped 8 bases, with 12 bases sitting between them. The CDR3 is 14 amino acids. Germline V gives CDR1 MGHRA, CDR2 YSYEKL. Clones were read by immunoSEQ multiplex PCR, and TCRdb kept only the in-frame ones, dropping some. The table includes approximately 13,000 clones, around 91% detected once. This TCR came from a human donor with melanoma. This chain joins TRBV4-1 and TRBJ1-5; possible D gene TRBD1, 6 bases. Sequenced material: effector memory CD8+ T cells from blood, taken from a patient treated with checkpoint blockade. The CDR3 loop is CASSQGDTLKPQHF. The CDR3 DNA is TGCGCCAGCAGCCAAGGGGACACATTGAAGCCCCAGCATTTT.